These 10 T cell receptor beta chains share one sample of origin, sequenced in a study of neurological immune-mediated disorders. TCRdb reprocessed the 5' RACE reads via MiXCR and lists one record per CDR3 protein. The repertoire holds fewer than 70,000 distinct CDR3 sequences, with around 9.7% as singletons. Time point indicated: longitudinal time-point 2. Sequencing was performed on PBMCs. The receptors shown here come from a man aged 25-45 years in good health.

This clonotype was counted many times. V usage is TRBV10-3 and J usage is TRBJ1-5, with 7 bases matching TRBD1. The CDR3 sequence is 15 residues long. CDR1 and CDR2 from the germline V gene are ENHRY and SYGVKD. V gave up 2 bases and J gave up 5 bases; unmatched junction bases: 6. The CDR3 DNA reads TGTGCCATCAGTGAGGGACAGGTGACCGATCAGCCCCAGCATTTT. Translation gives CAISEGQVTDQPQHF.

In its sample, this clonotype was seen many times. The V and J genes are TRBV5-1 and TRBJ2-6, with D perhaps matching TRBD2 (6 bases). The CDR3 runs 15 residues. The V end lost 4 bases, the J end lost 0 bases, and 8 bases lay between the germline ends. Germline assignment: CDR1 SGHRS and CDR2 YFSETQ. CDR3 DNA sequence: TGCGCCAGCAGCACCGGGGGCTCTGGGGCCAACGTCCTGACTTTC. This translates into CASSTGGSGANVLTF. The full variable domain, completed using reference TRBV5-1 and TRBJ2-6, is KAGVTQTPRYLIKTRGQQVTLSCSPISGHRSVSWYQQTPGQGLQFLFEYFSETQRNKGNFPGRFSGRQFSNSRSEMNVSTLELGDSALYLCASSTGGSGANVLTFGAGSRLTVL.

This clonotype has ten or more counts. The V gene is TRBV27, the J gene TRBJ2-1; TRBD2 aligns across 14 bases. V lost 3 bases and J lost 8; bases outside the gene matches: 12. This CDR3 region has 18 residues. In germline, CDR1 is MNHEY, CDR2 SMNVEV (reference sequence). The CDR3 region has the DNA TGTGCCAGCAGTTTCTTGGGGACTAGCGGGAGCCCTACGTATGAGCAGTTCTTC. Translation gives CASSFLGTSGSPTYEQFF.

As for this clonotype: Being one base from a much bigger clone, this may be a read error. This chain uses TRBV7-8 with TRBJ2-6; D call uncertain. Germline CDR1 reads SGHVS; CDR2 reads FQNEAQ. This CDR3 region has 15 residues. CDR3 protein: CSSSLPASGANVLTF. Written as DNA, the CDR3 is TGTTCCAGCAGCTTACCGGCCTCTGGGGCCAACGTCCTGACTTTC.

In this sample, this clonotype turned up a few times. This chain connects TRBV7-6 to TRBJ2-5; tentative D call: TRBD1 (5 bases). Per germline, CDR1 SGHVS and CDR2 FNYEAQ. The CDR3 length is 14 residues. The V end lost 3 bases, the J end lost 1 base, and 9 bases lay between the germline ends. In DNA form, the CDR3 reads TGTGCCAGCAGCTTGACAGACTTCCAAGAGACCCAGTACTTC. Its translation is CASSLTDFQETQYF.

This clonotype was counted at least ten times. The chain combines TRBV7-6 with TRBJ1-2, with TRBD1 as a possible D gene (5 bases). Germline V gene sequence: CDR1 SGHVS, CDR2 FNYEAQ. The CDR3 totals 16 residues. The V end was cut by 3 bases, the J end by 4 bases, with 18 bases between. This CDR3 reads CASSLVTGLQSYGYTF. CDR3 DNA sequence: TGTGCCAGCAGCTTGGTTACGGGACTCCAAAGCTATGGCTACACCTTC.

There are many counts of this clonotype. This chain joins TRBV6-1 and TRBJ1-4; 7 nucleotides agree with TRBD1. J was trimmed by 5 bases and V by 0 bases; bases with no gene match: 9. In germline, CDR1 is MNHNS, CDR2 SASEGT. The CDR3 runs to 17 residues. CDR3 sequence (DNA): TGTGCCAGCAGTGAAGCGCTTCAGGGACAGACAAATGAAAAACTGTTTTTT. This sequence encodes CASSEALQGQTNEKLFF.

This clonotype showed up many times. The V and J genes are TRBV14 and TRBJ2-7; no clear D. Trimming cost V 4 bases and J 3 bases, with 10 bases left between them. Germline V gives CDR1 SGHDN, CDR2 FVKESK. The CDR3 covers 13 residues. In DNA, the CDR3 is TGTGCCAGCAGCCTTGACCGTAACTACGAGCAGTACTTC. It yields the protein CASSLDRNYEQYF.

This clonotype was observed a handful of times. This chain links TRBV5-1 with TRBJ2-1; TRBD1 matches 7 bases. V shed 8 bases and J 6 bases; nucleotides not matched to a gene: 11. Germline loops: CDR1 SGHRS, CDR2 YFSETQ. The CDR3 runs 14 residues. CDR3 nucleotides: TGCGCCAGTTCCTTGGGACAGTCACTCAATGAGCAGTTCTTC. This gives the protein CASSLGQSLNEQFF.

This clonotype was counted at least ten times. This chain connects TRBV12-3 or TRBV12-4 to TRBJ2-7, with 11 nucleotides matching TRBD1. This CDR3 region has 15 residues. J was trimmed by 2 bases and V by 4 bases; bases with no gene match: 4. Here the CDR3 DNA reads TGTGCCAGCAGTTCTCCGGGACAGGGGGCCTACGAGCAGTACTTC. It yields the protein CASSSPGQGAYEQYF.